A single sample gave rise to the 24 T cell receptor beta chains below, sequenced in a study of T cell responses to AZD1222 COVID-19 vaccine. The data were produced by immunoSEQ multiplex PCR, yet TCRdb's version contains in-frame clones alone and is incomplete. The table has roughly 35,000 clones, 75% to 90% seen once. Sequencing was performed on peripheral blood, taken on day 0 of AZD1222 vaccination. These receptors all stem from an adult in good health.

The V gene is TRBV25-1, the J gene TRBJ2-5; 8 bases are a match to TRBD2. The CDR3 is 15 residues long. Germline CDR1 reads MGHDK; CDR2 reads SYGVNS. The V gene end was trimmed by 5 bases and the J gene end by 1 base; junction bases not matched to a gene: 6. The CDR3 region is CASSRGGGFQETQYF. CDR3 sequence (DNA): TGTGCCAGCAGTCGGGGCGGGGGGTTCCAAGAGACCCAGTACTTC. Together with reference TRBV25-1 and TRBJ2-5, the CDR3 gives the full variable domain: EADIYQTPRYLVIGTGKKITLECSQTMGHDKMYWYQQDPGMELHLIHYSYGVNSTEKGDLSSESTVSRIRTEHFPLTLESARPSHTSQYLCASSRGGGFQETQYFGPGTRLLVL.

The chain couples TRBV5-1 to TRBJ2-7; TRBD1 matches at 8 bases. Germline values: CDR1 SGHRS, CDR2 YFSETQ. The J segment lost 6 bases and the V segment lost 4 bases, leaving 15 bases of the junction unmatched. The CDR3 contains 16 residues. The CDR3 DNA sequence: TGCGCCAGCAGCATGGGATCCCCGGACAGGGAAGGCGAGCAGTACTTC. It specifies CASSMGSPDREGEQYF.

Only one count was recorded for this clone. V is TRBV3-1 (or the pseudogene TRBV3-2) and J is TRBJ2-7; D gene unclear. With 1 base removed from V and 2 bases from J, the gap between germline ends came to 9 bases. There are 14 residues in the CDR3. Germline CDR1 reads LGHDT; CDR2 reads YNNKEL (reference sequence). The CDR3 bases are TGTGCCAGCAGCCAAGTTGTCCAAACCTACGAGCAGTACTTC. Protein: CASSQVVQTYEQYF.

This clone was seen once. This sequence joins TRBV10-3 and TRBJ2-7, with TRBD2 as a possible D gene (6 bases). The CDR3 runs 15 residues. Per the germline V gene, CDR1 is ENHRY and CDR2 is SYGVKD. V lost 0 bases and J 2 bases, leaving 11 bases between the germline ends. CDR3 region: CAISESGGGAYEQYF. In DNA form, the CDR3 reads TGTGCCATCAGTGAGTCGGGCGGAGGGGCCTACGAGCAGTACTTC.

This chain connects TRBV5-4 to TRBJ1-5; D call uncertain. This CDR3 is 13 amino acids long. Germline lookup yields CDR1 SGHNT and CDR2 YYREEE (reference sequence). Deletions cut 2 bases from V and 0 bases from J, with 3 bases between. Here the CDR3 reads CASSLGSNQPQHF. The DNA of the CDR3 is TGTGCCAGCAGCTTAGGTAGCAATCAGCCCCAGCATTTT.

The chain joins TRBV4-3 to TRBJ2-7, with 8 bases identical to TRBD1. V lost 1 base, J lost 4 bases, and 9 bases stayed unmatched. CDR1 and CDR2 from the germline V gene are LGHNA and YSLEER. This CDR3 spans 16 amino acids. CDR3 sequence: CASSQGTGQGRYEQYF. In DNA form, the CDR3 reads TGCGCCAGCAGCCAAGGGACCGGACAGGGCAGGTACGAGCAGTACTTC.

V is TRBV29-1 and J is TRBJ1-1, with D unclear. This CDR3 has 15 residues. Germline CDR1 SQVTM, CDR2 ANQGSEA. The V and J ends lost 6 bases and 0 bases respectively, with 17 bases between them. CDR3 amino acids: CSVPLRGSMNTEAFF. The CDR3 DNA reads TGCAGCGTCCCCCTCCGGGGATCCATGAACACTGAAGCTTTCTTT.

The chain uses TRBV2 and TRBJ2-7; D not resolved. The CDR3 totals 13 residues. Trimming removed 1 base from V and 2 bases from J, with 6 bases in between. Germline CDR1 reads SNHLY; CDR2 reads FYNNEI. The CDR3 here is CASSEDYTYEQYF. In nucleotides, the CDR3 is TGTGCCAGCAGTGAAGACTACACCTACGAGCAGTACTTC.

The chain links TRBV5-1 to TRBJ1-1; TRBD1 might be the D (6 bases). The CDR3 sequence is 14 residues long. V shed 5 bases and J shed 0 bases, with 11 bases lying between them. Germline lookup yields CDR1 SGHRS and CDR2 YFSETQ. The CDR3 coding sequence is TGCGCCAGCAGGACAGGATCCATGAACACTGAAGCTTTCTTT. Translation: CASRTGSMNTEAFF.

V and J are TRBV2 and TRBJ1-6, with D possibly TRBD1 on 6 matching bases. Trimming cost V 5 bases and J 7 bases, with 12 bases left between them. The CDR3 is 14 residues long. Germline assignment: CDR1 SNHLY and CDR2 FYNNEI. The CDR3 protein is CASSSDRPNSPLHF. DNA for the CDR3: TGTGCCAGCAGTAGCGACAGGCCCAATTCACCCCTCCACTTT.

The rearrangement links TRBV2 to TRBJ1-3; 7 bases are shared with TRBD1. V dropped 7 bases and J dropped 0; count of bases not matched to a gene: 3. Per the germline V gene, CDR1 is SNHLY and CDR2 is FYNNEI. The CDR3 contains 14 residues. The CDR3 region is CASKQGFSGNTIYF. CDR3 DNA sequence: TGTGCCAGCAAACAGGGGTTCTCTGGAAACACCATATATTTT.

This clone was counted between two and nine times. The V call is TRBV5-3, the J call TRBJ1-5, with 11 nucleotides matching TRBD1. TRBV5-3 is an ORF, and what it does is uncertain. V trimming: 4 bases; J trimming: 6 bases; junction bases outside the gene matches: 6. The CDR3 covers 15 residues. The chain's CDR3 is CARSMGQGVGQPQHF. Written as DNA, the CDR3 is TGTGCCAGAAGCATGGGACAGGGGGTCGGTCAGCCCCAGCATTTT.

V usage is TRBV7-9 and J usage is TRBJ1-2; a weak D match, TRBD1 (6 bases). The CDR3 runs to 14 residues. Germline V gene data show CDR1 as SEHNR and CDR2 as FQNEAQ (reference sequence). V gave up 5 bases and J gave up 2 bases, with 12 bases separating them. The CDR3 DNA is TGTGCCAGCAGCCGGGACATGAGAAACTATGGCTACACCTTC. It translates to CASSRDMRNYGYTF.

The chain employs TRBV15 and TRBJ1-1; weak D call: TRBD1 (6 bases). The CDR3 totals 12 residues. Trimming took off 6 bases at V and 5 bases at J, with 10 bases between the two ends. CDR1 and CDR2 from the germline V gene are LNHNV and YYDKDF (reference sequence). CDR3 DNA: TGTGCCACCAGACAGGGAAAGACTGAAGCTTTCTTT. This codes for CATRQGKTEAFF.

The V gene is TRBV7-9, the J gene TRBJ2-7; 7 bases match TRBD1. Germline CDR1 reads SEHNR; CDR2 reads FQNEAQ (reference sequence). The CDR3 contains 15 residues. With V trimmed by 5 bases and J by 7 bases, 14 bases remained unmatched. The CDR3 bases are TGTGCCAGCAGCCCCGAGGGGGCCTCTGTGGTTGAGCAGTACTTC. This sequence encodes CASSPEGASVVEQYF.

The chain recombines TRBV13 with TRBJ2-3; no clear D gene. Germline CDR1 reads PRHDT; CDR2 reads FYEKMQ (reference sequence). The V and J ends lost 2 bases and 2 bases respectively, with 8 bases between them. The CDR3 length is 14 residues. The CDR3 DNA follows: TGTGCCAGCAGCTTAAACGGGTTCACAGATACGCAGTATTTT. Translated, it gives CASSLNGFTDTQYF. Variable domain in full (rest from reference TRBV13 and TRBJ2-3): AAGVIQSPRHLIKEKRETATLKCYPIPRHDTVYWYQQGPGQDPQFLISFYEKMQSDKGSIPDRFSAQQFSDYHSELNMSSLELGDSALYFCASSLNGFTDTQYFGPGTRLTVL.

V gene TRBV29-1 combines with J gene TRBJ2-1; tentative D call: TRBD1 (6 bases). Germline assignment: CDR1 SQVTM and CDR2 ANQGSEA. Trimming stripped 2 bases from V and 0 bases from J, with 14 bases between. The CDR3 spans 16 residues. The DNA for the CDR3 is TGCAGCGTTGAATCCCCGGACAGACGCTCCTACAATGAGCAGTTCTTC. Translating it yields CSVESPDRRSYNEQFF.

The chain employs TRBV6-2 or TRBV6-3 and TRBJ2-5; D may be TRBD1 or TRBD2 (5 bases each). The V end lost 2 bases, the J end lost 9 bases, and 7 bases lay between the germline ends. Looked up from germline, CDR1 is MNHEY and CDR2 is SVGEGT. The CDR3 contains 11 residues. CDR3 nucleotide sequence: TGTGCCAGCAGTTACCGGGGACCCCAGTACTTC. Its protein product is CASSYRGPQYF.

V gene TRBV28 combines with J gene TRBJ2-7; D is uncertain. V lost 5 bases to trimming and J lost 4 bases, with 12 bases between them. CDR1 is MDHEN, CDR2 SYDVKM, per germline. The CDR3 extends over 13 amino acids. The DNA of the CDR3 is TGTGCCAGCAGTCCCCCGGGCCAATACGAGCAGTACTTC. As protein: CASSPPGQYEQYF.

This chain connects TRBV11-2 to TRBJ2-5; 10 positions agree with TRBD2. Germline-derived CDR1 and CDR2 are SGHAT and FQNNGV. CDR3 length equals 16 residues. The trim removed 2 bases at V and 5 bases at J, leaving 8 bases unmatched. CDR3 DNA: TGTGCCAGCAGCTTAATCACCGGGACTAGCGTGGAGACCCAGTACTTC. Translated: CASSLITGTSVETQYF.

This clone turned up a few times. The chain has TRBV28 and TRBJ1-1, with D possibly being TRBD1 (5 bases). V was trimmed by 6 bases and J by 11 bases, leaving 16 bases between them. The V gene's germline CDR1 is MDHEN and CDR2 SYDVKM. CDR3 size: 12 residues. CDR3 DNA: TGTGCCAGCAGCCCGGGCAGGGATGGGGCTTTCTTT. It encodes CASSPGRDGAFF.

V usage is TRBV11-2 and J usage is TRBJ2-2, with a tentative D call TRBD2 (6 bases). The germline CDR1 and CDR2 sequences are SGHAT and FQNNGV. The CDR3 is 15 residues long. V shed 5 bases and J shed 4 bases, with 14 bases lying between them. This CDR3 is CASSQGLWGTGELFF. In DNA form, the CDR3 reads TGTGCCAGCAGCCAGGGACTCTGGGGCACCGGGGAGCTGTTTTTT.

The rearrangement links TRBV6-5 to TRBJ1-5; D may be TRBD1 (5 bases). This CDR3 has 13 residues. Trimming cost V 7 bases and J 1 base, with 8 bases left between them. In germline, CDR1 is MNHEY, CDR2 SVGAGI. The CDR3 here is CASTQGSNQPQHF. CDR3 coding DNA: TGTGCCAGCACCCAGGGCAGCAATCAGCCCCAGCATTTT.

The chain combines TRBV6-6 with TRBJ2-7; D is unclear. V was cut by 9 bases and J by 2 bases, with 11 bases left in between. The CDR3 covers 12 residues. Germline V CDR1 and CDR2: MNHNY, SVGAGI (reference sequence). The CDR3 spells CASQIRPYEQYF. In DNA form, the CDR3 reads TGTGCCAGTCAGATACGGCCCTACGAGCAGTACTTC.